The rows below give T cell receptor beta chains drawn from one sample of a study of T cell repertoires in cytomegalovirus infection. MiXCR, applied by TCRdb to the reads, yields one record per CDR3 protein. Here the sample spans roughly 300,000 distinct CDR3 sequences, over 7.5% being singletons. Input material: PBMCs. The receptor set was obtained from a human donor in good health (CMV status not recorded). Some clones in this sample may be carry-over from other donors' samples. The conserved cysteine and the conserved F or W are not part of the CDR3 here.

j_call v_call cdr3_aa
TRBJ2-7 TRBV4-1 ASSPLNPAYEQY
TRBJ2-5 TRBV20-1 SANGGGLRETQY
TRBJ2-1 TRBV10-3 AISNTSGRGAEQF
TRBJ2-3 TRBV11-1 ASSLGASDTQY
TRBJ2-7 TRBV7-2 ASTGLVSSEQY
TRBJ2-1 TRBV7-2 ASSLGGSGINEQF
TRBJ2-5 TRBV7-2 ASSARDRETQY
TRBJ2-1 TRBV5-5 ASSSGTGTYNEQF
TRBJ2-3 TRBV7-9 ASSKLAGGLTDTQY
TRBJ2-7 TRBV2 ASSENELLGEQY
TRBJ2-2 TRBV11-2 ASSPGGRGAITGELV
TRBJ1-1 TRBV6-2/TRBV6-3 ASSPAGPLNTEAF
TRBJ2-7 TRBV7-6 ASSLTGTGRSYEQY
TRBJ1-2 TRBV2 ASSWSEGSYGYT
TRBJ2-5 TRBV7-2 ASSFSAAGGQETQY
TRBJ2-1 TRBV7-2 ASSFPSGGGPYNEQF
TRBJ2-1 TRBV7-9 ASTAGWEQF
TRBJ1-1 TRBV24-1 ATSDWGRVFTEAF
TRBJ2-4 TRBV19 ASSDGLAKNIQY
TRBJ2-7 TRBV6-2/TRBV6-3 ASSPYRTLYEQY
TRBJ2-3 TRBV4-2 ASSQSPGDTQY
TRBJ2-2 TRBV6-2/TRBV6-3 ASSYGGIQNTGELF
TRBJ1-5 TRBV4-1 ASSQAGESNQPQH
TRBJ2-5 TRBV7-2 ASSEGQETQY
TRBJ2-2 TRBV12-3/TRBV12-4 ATSRTGELF
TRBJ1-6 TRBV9 ASSPDYSPLH
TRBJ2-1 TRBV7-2 ASSLEGDFIYIYNEQF
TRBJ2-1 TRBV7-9 ASSVPRGPDPYNEQF
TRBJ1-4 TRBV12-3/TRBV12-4 ASSLTSTNEKLF
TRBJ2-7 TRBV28 ASSSSGAGINEQY
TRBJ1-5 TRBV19 ATNRVRNQPQH
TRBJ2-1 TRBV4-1 ASSLALPYNEQF
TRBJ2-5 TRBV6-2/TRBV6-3 ASSYSGKDQETQY
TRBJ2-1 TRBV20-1 SARVTGNRRNEQF
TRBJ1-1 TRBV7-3 ASSLKERIAGAEAF
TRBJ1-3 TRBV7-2 ASRGGGAGNTIY
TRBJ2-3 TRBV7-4 ASSKGHWDTQY
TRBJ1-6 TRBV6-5 ASSYARLETLH
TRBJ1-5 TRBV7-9 ASSLEGRGQPQH
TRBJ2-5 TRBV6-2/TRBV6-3 ASSYSSNGWDQETQY
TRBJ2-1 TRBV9 ASSVDRTANEQF
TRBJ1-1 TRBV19 ASSIDASANTEAF
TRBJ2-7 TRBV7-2 ASKSLRGDYEQY
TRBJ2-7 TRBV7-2 ASTYGAAVEQY
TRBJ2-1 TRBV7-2 ASSLDRLLGNEQF
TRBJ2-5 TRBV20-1 SARDPSGGAVETQY
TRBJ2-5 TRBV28 ASSPPQRGRGETQY
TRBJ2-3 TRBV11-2 ASSPGPGTGIFRDTQY
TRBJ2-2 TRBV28 ASRVTGELF
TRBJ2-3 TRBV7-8 ASRPATSGHTDTQY
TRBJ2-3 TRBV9 ASSVEVGASTDTQY
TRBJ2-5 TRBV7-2 ASSSSTETQY
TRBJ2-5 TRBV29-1 SASRTSGTETQY